This T cell receptor (beta chain) was recorded in a study of vaccination and CD4 T cells after COVID-19. Noted treatment: approximately 9-day PBMC culture with coronavirus spike peptide pools or control peptides (ViraFEST assay). One should note that the unexposed donor's CD4+ T cells were collected before the COVID-19 pandemic (2011-2018). Peptide pool stimulation in ViraFEST expanded antigen-specific T cells, whose TCRs were then sequenced. A remark on this clonotype: As yet, its antigen is unknown.

With the Oncomine TCR Beta short-read assay, DNA from cultured CD4+ T cells was sequenced. Scientists extracted genomic DNA from CD4+ T cells grown in culture. TCRdb called the PCR reads again in MiXCR, with one record for every CDR3 protein. Of around 7,800 distinct CDR3 sequences in the sample, around 40% were seen once. The CDR3 length is 17 residues. Germline V CDR1 and CDR2: MNHNS, SASEGT. After removal of 4 bases from V and 2 bases from J, the junction contained 14 bases not matched to a gene. The specimen sequenced was CD4+ T cells from blood, cultured in vitro. The rearrangement uses TRBV6-1 and TRBJ2-7, with TRBD2 matching 7 bases. The source is a human donor in good health. The CDR3 is CASSVRKFGTKTYEQYF. The CDR3, as DNA: TGTGCCAGCAGTGTCCGTAAGTTCGGGACTAAGACCTACGAGCAGTACTTC.